Listed below are T cell receptor beta chains from one sample, sequenced in a study of tumor-infiltrating lymphocytes in primary liver carcinoma. MiXCR, applied by TCRdb to the multiplex PCR reads, yields one record per CDR3 protein. The table has about 200,000 distinct CDR3 sequences, less than 65% seen once. Sequenced: peripheral blood. These receptors were collected from a woman aged 60-75 years with primary liver carcinoma and hepatitis B virus infection. Both conserved end residues are part of each CDR3. A D gene is named only where the DNA matches it firmly. Some rows mark clone size as missing; the rest say once, few, many or name a class of expanded clone.

>.|TRBJ2-5|.|TRBV11-1
CASSSRDRGTQYF
TGTGCCAGCAGCAGCCGGGACCGCGGCACCCAGTACTTC
>.|TRBJ1-2|TRBD1|TRBV20-1
CSARDTGGYYGYTF
TGCAGTGCTAGAGATACAGGGGGATACTATGGCTACACCTTC
>.|TRBJ2-7|TRBD1|TRBV28
CGSQGQGREQYF
TGTGGCAGCCAGGGACAGGGACGCGAGCAGTACTTC
>.|TRBJ1-1|.|TRBV29-1
CSAGKSGPGRRAFF
TGCAGCGCTGGAAAATCGGGGCCCGGACGAAGGGCATTCTTT
>few|TRBJ2-1|TRBD1|TRBV24-1
CATRDSLYNEQFF
TGTGCCACCCGGGACAGTCTTTACAATGAGCAGTTCTTC
>.|TRBJ1-2|TRBD1|TRBV11-2
CASSRTGGRGYGYTF
TGTGCCAGCAGCCGCACAGGGGGACGAGGCTATGGCTACACCTTC
>many|TRBJ2-5|TRBD1|TRBV6-5
CASSSPGTGKETQYF
TGTGCCAGCAGTTCCCCGGGGACAGGGAAGGAGACCCAGTACTTC
>few|TRBJ2-1|TRBD1|TRBV4-2
CASSQGTGLANDQFF
TGTGCCAGCAGCCAAGGGACAGGGTTAGCAAATGATCAGTTCTTC
>many|TRBJ2-6|TRBD1|TRBV6-2/TRBV6-3
CATRSGDRPYSGANVLTF
TGTGCCACTCGGTCGGGGGACAGGCCCTATAGTGGGGCCAACGTCCTGACTTTC
>few|TRBJ2-5|TRBD2|TRBV30
CAWSRTSGSGETQYF
TGTGCCTGGAGTCGGACTAGCGGGAGTGGGGAGACCCAGTACTTC
>.|TRBJ2-1|TRBD2|TRBV6-6
CASSYGLAGECNEQFF
TGTGCCAGCAGTTACGGTCTAGCGGGAGAATGCAATGAGCAGTTCTTC
>.|TRBJ1-5|.|TRBV5-1
CASSLGSGRRGDQPQHF
TGCGCCAGCAGCTTGGGGTCCGGGCGCAGGGGCGATCAGCCCCAGCATTTT